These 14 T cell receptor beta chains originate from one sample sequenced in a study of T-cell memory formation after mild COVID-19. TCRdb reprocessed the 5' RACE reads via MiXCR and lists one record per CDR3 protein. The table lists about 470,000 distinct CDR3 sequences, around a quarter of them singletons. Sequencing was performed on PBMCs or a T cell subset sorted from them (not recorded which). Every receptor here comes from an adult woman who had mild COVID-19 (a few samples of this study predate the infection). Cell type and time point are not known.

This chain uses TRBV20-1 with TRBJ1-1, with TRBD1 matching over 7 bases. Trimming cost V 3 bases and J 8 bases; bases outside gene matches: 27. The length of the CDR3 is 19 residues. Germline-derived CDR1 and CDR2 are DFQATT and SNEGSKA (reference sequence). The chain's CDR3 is CSASPRDPFTDRRSKEAFF. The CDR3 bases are TGCAGTGCTAGCCCCCGAGATCCCTTCACGGACAGGCGGTCGAAGGAAGCTTTCTTT.

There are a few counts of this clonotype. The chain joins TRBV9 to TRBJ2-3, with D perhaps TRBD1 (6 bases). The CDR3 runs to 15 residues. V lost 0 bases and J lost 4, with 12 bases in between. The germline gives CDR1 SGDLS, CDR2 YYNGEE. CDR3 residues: CASSVGITGPDTQYF. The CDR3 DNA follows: TGTGCCAGCAGCGTAGGGATTACAGGGCCAGATACGCAGTATTTT.

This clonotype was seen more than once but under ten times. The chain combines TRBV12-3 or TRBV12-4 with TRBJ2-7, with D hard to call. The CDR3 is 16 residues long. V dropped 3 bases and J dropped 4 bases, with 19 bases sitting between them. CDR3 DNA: TGTGCCAGCAGTTTTCTGCTAGTAATTCAGCCTTACGAGCAGTACTTC. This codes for CASSFLLVIQPYEQYF.

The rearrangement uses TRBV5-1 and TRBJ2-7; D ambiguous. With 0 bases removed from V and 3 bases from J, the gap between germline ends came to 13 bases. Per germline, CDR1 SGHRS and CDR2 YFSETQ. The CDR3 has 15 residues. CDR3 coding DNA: TGCGCCAGCAGCTTGGGACCGGATGAGTACTACGAGCAGTACTTC. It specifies CASSLGPDEYYEQYF.

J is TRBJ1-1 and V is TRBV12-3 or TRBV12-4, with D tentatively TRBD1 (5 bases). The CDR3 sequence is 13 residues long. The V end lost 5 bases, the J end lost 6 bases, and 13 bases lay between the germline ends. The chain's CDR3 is CASSGGRGAEAFF. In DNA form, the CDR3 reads TGTGCCAGCAGTGGGGGGAGGGGTGCTGAAGCTTTCTTT.

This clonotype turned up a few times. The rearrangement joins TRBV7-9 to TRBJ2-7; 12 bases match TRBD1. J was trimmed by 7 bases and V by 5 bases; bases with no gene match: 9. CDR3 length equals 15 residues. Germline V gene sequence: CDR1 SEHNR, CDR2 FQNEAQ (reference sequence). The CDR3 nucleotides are TGTGCCAGCAGCAGAGCCGGGACAGGGGGCTTAGAGCAGTACTTC. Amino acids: CASSRAGTGGLEQYF. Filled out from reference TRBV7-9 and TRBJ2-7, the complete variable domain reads DTGVSQNPRHKITKRGQNVTFRCDPISEHNRLYWYRQTLGQGPEFLTYFQNEAQLEKSRLLSDRFSAERPKGSFSTLEIQRTEQGDSAMYLCASSRAGTGGLEQYFGPGTRLTVT.

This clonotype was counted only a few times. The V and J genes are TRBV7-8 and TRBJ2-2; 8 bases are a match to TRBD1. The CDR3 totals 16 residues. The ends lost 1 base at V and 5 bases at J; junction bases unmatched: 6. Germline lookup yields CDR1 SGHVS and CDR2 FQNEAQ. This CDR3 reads CASSLGQGFVTGELFF. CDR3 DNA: TGTGCCAGCAGCTTAGGACAGGGGTTTGTTACCGGGGAGCTGTTTTTT.

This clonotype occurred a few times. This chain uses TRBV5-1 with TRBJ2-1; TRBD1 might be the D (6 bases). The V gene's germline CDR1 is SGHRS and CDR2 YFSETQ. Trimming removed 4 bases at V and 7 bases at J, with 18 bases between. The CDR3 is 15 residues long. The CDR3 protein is CASSGPGAEGNEQFF. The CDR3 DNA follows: TGCGCCAGCAGCGGACCAGGGGCCGAGGGGAATGAGCAGTTCTTC.

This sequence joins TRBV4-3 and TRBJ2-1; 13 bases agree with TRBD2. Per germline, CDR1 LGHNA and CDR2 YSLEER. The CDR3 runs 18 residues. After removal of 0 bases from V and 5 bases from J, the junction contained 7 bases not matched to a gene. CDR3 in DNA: TGCGCCAGCAGCCAAGAGGGACTAGCGGGAATTCTCCACAATGAGCAGTTCTTC. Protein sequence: CASSQEGLAGILHNEQFF.

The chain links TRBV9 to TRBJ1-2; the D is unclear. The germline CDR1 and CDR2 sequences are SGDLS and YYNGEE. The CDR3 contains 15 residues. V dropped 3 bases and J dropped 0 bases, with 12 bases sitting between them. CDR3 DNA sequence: TGTGCCAGCAGCGCCCATCAACTTACTAACTATGGCTACACCTTC. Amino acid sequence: CASSAHQLTNYGYTF.

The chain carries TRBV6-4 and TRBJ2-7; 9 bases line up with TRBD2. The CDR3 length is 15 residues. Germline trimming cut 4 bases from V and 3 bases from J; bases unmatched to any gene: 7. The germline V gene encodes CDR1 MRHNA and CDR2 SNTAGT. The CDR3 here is CASSVSSGEIYEQYF. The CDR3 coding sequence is TGTGCCAGCAGTGTATCTAGCGGGGAGATCTACGAGCAGTACTTC.

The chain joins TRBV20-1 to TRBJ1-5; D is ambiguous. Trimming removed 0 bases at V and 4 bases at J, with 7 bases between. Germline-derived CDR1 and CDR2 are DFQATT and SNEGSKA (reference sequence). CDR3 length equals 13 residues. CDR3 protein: CSARDAANQPQHF. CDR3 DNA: TGCAGTGCTAGAGATGCCGCAAATCAGCCCCAGCATTTT.

This CDR3 reads CASSAKIGQGALRSRANVLTF. CDR3 bases: TGTGCCAGCAGTGCGAAGATCGGACAGGGGGCCTTGAGGTCCAGGGCCAACGTCCTGACTTTC. This chain joins TRBV25-1 and TRBJ2-6; 11 nucleotides align to TRBD1. CDR3 length: 21 amino acids. V gave up 4 bases and J gave up 5 bases; unmatched junction bases: 19. Germline CDR1 MGHDK, CDR2 SYGVNS.

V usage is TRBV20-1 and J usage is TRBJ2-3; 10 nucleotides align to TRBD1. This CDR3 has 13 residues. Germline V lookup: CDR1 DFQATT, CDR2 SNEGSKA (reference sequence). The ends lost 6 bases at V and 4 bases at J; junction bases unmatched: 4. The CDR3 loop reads CSARTGGSDTQYF. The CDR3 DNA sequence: TGCAGTGCCAGGACAGGGGGGTCAGATACGCAGTATTTT.